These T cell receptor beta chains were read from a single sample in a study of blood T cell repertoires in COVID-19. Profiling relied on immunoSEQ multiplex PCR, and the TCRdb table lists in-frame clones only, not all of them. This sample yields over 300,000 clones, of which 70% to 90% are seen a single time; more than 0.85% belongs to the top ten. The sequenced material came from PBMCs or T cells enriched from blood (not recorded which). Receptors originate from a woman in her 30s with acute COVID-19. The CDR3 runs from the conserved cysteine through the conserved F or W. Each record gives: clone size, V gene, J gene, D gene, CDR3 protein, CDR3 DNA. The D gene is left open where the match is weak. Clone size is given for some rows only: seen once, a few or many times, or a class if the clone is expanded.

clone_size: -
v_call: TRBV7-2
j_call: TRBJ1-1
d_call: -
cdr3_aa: CASSLLRQNTEAFF
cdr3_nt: TGTGCCAGCAGCCTACTCCGCCAGAACACTGAAGCTTTCTTT

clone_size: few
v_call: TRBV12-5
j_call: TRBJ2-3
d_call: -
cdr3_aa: CASGSTASPDTQYF
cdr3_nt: TGTGCTAGTGGTTCAACCGCTAGTCCAGATACGCAGTATTTT

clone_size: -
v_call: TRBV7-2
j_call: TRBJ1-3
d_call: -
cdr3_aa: CASSQQVTSGNTIYF
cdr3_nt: TGTGCCAGCAGCCAACAGGTGACCTCTGGAAACACCATATATTTT

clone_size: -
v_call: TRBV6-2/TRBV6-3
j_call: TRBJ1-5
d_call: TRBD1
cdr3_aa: CASSSPGQFYSNQPQHF
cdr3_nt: TGTGCCAGCAGTTCTCCGGGACAGTTCTATAGCAATCAGCCCCAGCATTTT

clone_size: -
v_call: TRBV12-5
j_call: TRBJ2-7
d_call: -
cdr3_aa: CASGLVEQGYEQYF
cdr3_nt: TGTGCTAGTGGTTTGGTCGAACAGGGCTACGAGCAGTACTTC

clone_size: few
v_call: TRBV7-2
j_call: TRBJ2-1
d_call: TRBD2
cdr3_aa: CASSSRLAGGYNEQFF
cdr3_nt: TGTGCCAGCAGCTCGAGGCTAGCGGGGGGCTACAATGAGCAGTTCTTC

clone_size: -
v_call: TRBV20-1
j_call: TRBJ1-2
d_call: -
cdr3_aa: CSASRVSGYTF
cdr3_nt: TGCAGTGCTAGTCGCGTGAGTGGCTACACCTTC

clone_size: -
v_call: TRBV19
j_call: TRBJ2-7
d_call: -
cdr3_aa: CASGGTYEQYF
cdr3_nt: TGTGCCAGCGGGGGAACCTACGAGCAGTACTTC

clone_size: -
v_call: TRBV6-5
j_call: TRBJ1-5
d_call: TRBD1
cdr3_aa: CASSYRGEPQHF
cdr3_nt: TGTGCCAGCAGCTACAGGGGTGAGCCCCAGCATTTT

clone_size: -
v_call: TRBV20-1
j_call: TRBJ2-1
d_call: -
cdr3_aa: CSAPRGGGQFF
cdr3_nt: TGCAGTGCTCCCCGAGGGGGGGGGCAGTTCTTC

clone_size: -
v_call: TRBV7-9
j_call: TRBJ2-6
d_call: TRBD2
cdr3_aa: CASSWESGESGANVLTF
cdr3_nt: TGTGCCAGCAGCTGGGAGAGCGGGGAGTCTGGGGCCAACGTCCTGACTTTC

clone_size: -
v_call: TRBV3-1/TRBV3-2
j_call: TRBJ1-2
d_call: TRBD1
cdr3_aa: CASSQERRGVSGYTF
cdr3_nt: TGTGCCAGCAGCCAAGAGCGCAGGGGGGTCTCCGGCTACACCTTC

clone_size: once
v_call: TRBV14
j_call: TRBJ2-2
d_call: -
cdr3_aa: CASSLLRGAGELFF
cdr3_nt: TGTGCCAGCAGCCTCCTCCGGGGTGCCGGGGAGCTGTTTTTT

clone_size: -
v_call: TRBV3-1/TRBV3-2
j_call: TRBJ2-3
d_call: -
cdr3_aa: CASSQGSSTDTQYF
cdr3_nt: TGTGCCAGCAGCCAGGGCTCTAGCACAGATACGCAGTATTTT

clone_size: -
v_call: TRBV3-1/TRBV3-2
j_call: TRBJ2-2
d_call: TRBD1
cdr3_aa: CASSPSVGTGNTGELFF
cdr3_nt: TGTGCCAGCAGCCCTAGCGTAGGGACAGGCAACACCGGGGAGCTGTTTTTT

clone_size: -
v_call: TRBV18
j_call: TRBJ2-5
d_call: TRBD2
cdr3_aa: CASSRRTSGEETQYF
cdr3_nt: TGTGCCAGCTCACGACGGACTAGCGGAGAAGAGACCCAGTACTTC

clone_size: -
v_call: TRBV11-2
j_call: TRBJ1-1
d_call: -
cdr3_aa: CASVEAGGKSLVAFF
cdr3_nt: TGTGCCTCAGTGGAGGCGGGAGGAAAGTCTTTAGTAGCTTTCTTT

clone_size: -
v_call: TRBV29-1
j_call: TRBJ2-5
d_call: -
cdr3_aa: CSSLPLKGLGETQYF
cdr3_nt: TGCAGCTCCTTGCCCTTAAAGGGGTTAGGAGAGACCCAGTACTTC

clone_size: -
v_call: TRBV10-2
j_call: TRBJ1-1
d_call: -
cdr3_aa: CASTGHLNTEAFF
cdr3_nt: TGCGCCAGCACCGGACACCTGAACACTGAAGCTTTCTTT

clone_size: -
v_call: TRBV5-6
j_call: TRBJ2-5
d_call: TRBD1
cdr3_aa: CASSLEQGAETQYF
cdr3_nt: TGTGCCAGCAGCTTGGAACAGGGGGCTGAGACCCAGTACTTC

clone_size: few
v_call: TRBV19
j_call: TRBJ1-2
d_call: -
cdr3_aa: CASSTQRTYYGYTF
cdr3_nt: TGTGCCAGTAGTACCCAGCGGACTTACTATGGCTACACCTTC

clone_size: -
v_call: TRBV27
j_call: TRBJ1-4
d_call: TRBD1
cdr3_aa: CASSFRDSKNEKLFF
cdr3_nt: TGTGCCAGCAGTTTCCGGGACAGCAAAAATGAAAAACTGTTTTTT

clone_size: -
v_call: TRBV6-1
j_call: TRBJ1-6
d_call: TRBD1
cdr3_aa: CASSEEAPTGGDNSPLHF
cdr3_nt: TGTGCCAGCAGTGAAGAAGCCCCCACAGGGGGCGATAATTCACCCCTCCACTTT

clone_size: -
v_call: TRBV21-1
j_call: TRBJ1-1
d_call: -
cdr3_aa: CASSKGTGGGEAFF
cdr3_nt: TGTGCCAGCAGCAAAGGGACAGGGGGCGGAGAAGCTTTCTTT

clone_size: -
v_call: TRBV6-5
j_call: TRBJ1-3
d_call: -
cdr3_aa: CASIGRAGNTIYF
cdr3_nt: TGTGCCAGCATTGGGAGGGCTGGAAACACCATATATTTT

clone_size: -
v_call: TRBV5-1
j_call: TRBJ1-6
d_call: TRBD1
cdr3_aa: CASSLEGAGSSPLHF
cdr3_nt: TGCGCCAGCAGCTTGGAGGGGGCAGGGAGTTCACCCCTCCACTTT

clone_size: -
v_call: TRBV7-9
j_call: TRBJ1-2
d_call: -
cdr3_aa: CASSLAPTGHGYTF
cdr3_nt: TGTGCCAGCAGCTTAGCGCCTACAGGTCATGGCTACACCTTC

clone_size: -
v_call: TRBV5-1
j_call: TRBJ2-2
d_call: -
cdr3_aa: CASSLSYRDAGELFF
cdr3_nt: TGCGCCAGCAGCCTGTCGTACAGGGACGCCGGGGAGCTGTTTTTT

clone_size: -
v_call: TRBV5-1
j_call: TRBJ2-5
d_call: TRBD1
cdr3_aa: CASSLHGTGETQYF
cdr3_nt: TGCGCCAGCAGCTTACACGGGACAGGAGAGACCCAGTACTTC

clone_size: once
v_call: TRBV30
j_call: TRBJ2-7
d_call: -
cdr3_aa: CAWSHPGHRNEQYF
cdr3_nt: TGTGCCTGGAGCCACCCGGGACATCGGAACGAGCAGTACTTC

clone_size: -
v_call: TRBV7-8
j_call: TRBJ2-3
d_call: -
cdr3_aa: CASSRGMVVADTQYF
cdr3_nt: TGTGCCAGCAGTAGGGGAATGGTTGTGGCAGATACGCAGTATTTT

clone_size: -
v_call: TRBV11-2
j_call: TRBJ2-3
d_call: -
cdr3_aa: CASRSRQLTDTQYF
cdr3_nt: TGTGCCAGCAGATCCAGACAGCTCACAGATACGCAGTATTTT

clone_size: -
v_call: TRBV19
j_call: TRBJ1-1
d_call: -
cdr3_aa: CASSMTSNGGTEAFF
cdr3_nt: TGTGCCAGTAGTATGACGTCCAACGGAGGCACTGAAGCTTTCTTT

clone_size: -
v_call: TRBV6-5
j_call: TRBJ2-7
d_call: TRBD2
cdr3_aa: CASSPSGRPYEQYF
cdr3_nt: TGTGCCAGCAGTCCTAGCGGGAGGCCCTACGAGCAGTACTTC

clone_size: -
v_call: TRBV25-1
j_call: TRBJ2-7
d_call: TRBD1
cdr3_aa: CASSVTGVYEQYF
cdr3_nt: TGTGCCAGCAGTGTGACAGGGGTGTACGAGCAGTACTTC

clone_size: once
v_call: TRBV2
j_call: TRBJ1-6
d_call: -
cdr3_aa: CASNYRESPLHF
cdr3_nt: TGTGCCAGCAACTACAGGGAATCACCCCTCCACTTT

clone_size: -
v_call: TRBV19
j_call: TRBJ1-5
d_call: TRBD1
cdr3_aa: CASSYGQGNNQPQHF
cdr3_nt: TGTGCCAGTAGTTACGGACAGGGGAACAATCAGCCCCAGCATTTT

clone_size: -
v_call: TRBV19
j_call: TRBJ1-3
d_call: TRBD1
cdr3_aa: CASSAGTGAGNTIYF
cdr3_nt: TGTGCCAGCTCCGCGGGGACAGGGGCTGGAAACACCATATATTTT

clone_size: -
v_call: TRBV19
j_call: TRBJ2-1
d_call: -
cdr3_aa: CASSSSRLNEQFF
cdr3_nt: TGTGCCAGTAGTAGTTCCAGGCTTAATGAGCAGTTCTTC

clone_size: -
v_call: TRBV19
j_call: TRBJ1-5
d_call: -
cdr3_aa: CASSNDGRHLGNQPQHF
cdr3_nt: TGTGCCAGTAGTAATGACGGAAGACACTTGGGCAATCAGCCCCAGCATTTT

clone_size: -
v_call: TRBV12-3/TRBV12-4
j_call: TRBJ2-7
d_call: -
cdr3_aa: CASSLGSSYEQYF
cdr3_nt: TGTGCCAGCAGTTTAGGCAGCTCCTACGAGCAGTACTTC

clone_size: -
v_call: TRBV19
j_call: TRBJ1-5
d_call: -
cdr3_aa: CAGAQYSNQPQHF
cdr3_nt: TGTGCCGGAGCGCAATATAGCAATCAGCCCCAGCATTTT

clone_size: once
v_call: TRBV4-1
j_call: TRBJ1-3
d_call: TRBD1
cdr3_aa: CASSRDRGYGNTIYF
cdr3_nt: TGCGCCAGCAGCCGGGACAGGGGCTATGGAAACACCATATATTTT